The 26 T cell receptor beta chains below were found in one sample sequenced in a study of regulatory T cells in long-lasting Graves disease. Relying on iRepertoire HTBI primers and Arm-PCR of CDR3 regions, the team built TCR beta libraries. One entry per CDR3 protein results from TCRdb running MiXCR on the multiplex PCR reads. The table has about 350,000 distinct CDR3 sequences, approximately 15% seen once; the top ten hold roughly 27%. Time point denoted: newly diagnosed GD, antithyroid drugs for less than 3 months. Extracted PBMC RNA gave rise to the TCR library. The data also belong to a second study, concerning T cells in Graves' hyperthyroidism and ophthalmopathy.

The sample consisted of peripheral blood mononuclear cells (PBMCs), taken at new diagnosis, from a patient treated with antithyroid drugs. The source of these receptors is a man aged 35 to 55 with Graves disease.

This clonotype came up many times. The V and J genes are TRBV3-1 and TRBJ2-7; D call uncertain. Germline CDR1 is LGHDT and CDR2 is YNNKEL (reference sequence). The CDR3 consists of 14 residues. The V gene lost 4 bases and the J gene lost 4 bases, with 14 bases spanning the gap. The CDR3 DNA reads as TGTGCCAGCAGCCCCCCTGAACGGCGGTACGAGCAGTACTTC. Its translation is CASSPPERRYEQYF.

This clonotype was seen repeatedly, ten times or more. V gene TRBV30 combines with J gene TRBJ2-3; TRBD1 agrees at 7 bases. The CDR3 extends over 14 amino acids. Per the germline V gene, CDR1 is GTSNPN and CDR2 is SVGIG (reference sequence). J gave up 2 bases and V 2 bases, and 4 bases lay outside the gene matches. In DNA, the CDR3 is TGTGCCTGGAGTTTGACAGGGAACACAGATACGCAGTATTTT. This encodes CAWSLTGNTDTQYF.

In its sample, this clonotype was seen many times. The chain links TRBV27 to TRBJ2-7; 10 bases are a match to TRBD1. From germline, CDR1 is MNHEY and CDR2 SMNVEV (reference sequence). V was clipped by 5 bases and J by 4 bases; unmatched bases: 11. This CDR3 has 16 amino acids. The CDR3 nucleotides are TGTGCCAGCAGTAACGGTGTTGGGACAGGGGCTTACGAGCAGTACTTC. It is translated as CASSNGVGTGAYEQYF.

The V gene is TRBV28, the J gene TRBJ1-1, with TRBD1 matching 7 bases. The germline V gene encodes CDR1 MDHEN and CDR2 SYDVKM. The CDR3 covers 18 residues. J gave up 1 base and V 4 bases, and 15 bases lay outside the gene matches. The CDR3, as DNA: TGTGCCAGCAGTTCTCAGGGGGGGTGGGGGGCTGAGAACACTGAAGCTTTCTTT. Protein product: CASSSQGGWGAENTEAFF.

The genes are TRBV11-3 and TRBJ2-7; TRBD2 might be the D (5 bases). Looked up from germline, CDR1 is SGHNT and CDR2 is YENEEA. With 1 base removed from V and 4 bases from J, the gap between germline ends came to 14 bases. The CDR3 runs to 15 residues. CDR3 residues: CASSLGHSRGYEQYF. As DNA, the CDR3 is TGTGCCAGCAGCTTAGGGCATTCCCGGGGATACGAGCAGTACTTC.

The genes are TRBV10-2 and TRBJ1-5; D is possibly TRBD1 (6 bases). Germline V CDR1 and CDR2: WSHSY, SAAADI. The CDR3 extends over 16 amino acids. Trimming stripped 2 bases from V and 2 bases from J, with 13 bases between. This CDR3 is CASSENTGSRNQPQHF. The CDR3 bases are TGCGCCAGCAGTGAGAACACAGGGAGCCGCAATCAGCCCCAGCATTTT.

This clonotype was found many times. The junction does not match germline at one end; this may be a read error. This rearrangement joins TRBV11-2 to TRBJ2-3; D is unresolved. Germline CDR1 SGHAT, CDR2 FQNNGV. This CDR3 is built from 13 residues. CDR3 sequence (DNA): TGTGCCAGCAGCCCCGGACCCTTCGACGTAGAAGATTTT. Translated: CASSPGPFDVEDF.

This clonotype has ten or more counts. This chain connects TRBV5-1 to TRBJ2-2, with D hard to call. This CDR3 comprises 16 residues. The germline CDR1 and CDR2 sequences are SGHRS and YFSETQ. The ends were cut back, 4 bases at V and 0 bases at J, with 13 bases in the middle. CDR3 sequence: CASSSLSAANTGELFF. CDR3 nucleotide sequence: TGCGCCAGCAGCAGTCTGAGCGCTGCGAACACCGGGGAGCTGTTTTTT.

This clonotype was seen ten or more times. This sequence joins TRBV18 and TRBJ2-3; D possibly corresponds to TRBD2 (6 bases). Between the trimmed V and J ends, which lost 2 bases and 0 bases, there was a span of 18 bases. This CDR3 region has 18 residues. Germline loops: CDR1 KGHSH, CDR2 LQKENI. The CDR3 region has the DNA TGTGCCAGCTCACCAAGGCGTAGCGGACGAGCTAGCACAGATACGCAGTATTTT. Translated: CASSPRRSGRASTDTQYF.

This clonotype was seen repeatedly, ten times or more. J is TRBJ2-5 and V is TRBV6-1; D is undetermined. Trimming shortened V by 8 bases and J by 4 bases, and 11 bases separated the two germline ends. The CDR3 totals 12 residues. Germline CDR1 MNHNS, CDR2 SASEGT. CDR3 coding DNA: TGTGCCAGCGGCCGGTGGCCAGAGACCCAGTACTTC. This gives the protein CASGRWPETQYF.

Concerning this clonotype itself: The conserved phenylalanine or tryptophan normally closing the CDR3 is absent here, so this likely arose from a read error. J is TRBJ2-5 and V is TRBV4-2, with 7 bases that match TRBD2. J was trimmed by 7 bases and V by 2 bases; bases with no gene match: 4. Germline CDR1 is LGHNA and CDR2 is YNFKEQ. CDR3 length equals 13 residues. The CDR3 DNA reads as TGTGCCAGCAGCCAACGGGAGGACGGGACCCAGTACTCC. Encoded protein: CASSQREDGTQYS.

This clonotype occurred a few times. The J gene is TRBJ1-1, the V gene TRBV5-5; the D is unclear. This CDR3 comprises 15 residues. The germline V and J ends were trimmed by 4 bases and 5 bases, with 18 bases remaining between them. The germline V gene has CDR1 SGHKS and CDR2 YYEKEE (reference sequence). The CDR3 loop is CASSPPGGRRTEAFF. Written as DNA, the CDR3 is TGTGCCAGCAGCCCGCCGGGAGGGCGAAGGACTGAAGCTTTCTTT.

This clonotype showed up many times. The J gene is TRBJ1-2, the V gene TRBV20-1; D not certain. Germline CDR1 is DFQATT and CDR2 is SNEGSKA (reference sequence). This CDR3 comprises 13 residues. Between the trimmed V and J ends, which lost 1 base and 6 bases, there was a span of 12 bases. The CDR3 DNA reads TGCAGTGCTAGAGTTTCGTCTGGGGATGGCTACACCTTC. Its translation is CSARVSSGDGYTF.

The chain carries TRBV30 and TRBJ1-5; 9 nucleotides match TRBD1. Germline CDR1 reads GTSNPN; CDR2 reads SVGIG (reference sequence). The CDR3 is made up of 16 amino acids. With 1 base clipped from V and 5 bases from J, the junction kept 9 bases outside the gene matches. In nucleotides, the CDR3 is TGTGCCTGGAGTGCCGGGACAGGGCTCCCCGATCAGCCCCAGCATTTT. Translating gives CAWSAGTGLPDQPQHF.

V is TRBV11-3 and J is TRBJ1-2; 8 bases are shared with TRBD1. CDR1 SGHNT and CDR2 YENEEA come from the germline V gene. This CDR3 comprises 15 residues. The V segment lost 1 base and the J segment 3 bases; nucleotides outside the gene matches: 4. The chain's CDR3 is CASSLAPGQDYGYTF. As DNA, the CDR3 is TGTGCCAGCAGCTTAGCACCGGGACAGGACTATGGCTACACCTTC.

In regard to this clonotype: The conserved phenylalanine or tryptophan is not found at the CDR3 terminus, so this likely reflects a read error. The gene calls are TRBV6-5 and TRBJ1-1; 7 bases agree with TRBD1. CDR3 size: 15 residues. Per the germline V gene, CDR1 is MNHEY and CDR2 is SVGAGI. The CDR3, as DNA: TGTGCCAGCAATTACTCGGGGACAGCGAACACTGAAGCTTTCTCT. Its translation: CASNYSGTANTEAFS.

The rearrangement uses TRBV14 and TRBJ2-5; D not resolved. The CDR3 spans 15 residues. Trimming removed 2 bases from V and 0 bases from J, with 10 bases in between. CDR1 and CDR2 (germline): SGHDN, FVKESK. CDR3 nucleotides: TGTGCCAGCAGCCAAAACCGATGGTACCAAGAGACCCAGTACTTC. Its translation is CASSQNRWYQETQYF. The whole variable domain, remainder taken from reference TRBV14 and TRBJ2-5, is EAGVTQFPSHSVIEKGQTVTLRCDPISGHDNLYWYRRVMGKEIKFLLHFVKESKQDESGMPNNRFLAERTGGTYSTLKVQPAELEDSGVYFCASSQNRWYQETQYFGPGTRLLVL.

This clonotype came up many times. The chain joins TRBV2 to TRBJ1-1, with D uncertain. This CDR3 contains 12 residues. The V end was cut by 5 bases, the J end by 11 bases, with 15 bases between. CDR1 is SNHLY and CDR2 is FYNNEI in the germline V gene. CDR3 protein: CASSFTVSFAFF. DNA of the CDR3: TGTGCCAGCAGTTTTACAGTGTCCTTTGCTTTCTTT.

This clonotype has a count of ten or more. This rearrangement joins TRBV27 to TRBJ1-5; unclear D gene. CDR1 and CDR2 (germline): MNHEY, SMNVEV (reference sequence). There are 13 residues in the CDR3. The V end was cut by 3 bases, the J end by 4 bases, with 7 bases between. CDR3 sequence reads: CASSFSFNQPQHF. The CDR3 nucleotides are TGTGCCAGCAGTTTCAGTTTTAATCAGCCCCAGCATTTT.

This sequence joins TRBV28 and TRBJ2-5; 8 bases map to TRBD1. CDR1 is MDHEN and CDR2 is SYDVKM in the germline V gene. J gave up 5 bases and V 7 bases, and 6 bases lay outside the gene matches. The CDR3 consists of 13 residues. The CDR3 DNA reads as TGTGCCAGCACAGGGGGCCCGAGGGAGACCCAGTACTTC. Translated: CASTGGPRETQYF.

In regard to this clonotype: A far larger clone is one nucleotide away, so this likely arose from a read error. The CDR3 DNA sequence: TGTGCCAGCAGTTTATGGGGACAGGGAGTATACGAGCAGTTCTTC. Residues: CASSLWGQGVYEQFF. The rearrangement joins TRBV28 to TRBJ2-1, with 9 bases identical to TRBD1. The CDR3 has 15 amino acids. The V and J ends lost 0 bases and 10 bases, in that order; junction bases with no gene match: 7. Germline CDR1 MDHEN, CDR2 SYDVKM.

The DNA of the CDR3 is TGCGCCAGCAGCCCCCCTGGGACAGTGAACACTGAAGCTTTCTTT. Translated: CASSPPGTVNTEAFF. This chain uses TRBV4-1 with TRBJ1-1; 7 bases fit TRBD1. The V gene end was trimmed by 4 bases and the J gene end by 0 bases; junction bases not matched to a gene: 5. Looked up from germline, CDR1 is MGHRA and CDR2 is YSYEKL. The CDR3 is 15 amino acids.

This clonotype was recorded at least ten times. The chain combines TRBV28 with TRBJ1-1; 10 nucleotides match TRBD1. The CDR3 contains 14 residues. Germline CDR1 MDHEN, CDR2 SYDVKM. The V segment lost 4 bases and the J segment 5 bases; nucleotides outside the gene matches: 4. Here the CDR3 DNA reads TGTGCCAGCAGTTCCGGGACAGGGGAGACTGAAGCTTTCTTT. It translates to CASSSGTGETEAFF.

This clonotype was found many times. CDR3 DNA sequence: TGTGCCACCAGTGATGACAGTTCCTACAATGAGCAGTTCTTC. This sequence encodes CATSDDSSYNEQFF. This sequence joins TRBV24-1 and TRBJ2-1, with D possibly TRBD1 on 5 matching bases. The CDR3 consists of 14 residues. The germline gives CDR1 KGHDR, CDR2 SFDVKD. V lost 3 bases to trimming and J lost 1 base, with 6 bases between them.

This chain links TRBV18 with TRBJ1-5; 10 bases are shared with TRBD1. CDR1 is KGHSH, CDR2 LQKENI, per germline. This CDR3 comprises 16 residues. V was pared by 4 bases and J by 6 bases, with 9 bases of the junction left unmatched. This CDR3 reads CASSLKGDRGTQPQHF. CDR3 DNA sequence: TGTGCCAGCTCACTTAAGGGGGACAGGGGCACTCAGCCCCAGCATTTT.

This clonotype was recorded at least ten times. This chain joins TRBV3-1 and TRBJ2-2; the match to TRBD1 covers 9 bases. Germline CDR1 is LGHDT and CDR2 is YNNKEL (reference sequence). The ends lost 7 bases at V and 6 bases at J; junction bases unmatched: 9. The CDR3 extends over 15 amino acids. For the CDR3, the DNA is TGTGCCAGCAAACCGGGACAGGGAGCTGCCGGGGAGCTGTTTTTT. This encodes CASKPGQGAAGELFF.